These T cell receptor beta chains were read from a single sample in a study of T cells in Graves' hyperthyroidism and ophthalmopathy. TCRdb called the multiplex PCR reads again in MiXCR, with one record for every CDR3 protein. The data hold 400,000 to 500,000 distinct CDR3 sequences, with approximately 14% observed a single time. Sequences were obtained from blood. The receptors shown here come from a woman between 18 and 30 years old with Graves' hyperthyroidism. Both conserved end residues are part of each CDR3. A D gene is named only where the DNA matches it firmly. The size of a clone is reported for some rows only, either as once, few or many, or as a class for expanded clones.

J gene: TRBJ1-2; D gene: .; clone size: many; V gene: TRBV18; CDR3 protein: CASSLPTLAGTAYGYTF; CDR3 DNA: TGTGCCAGCTCACTCCCCACTTTGGCGGGGACGGCCTATGGCTACACCTTC
J gene: TRBJ1-1; D gene: .; clone size: many; V gene: TRBV11-2; CDR3 protein: CASSFLRRNTEAFF; CDR3 DNA: TGTGCCAGCAGCTTTCTACGGAGGAACACTGAAGCTTTCTTT
J gene: TRBJ2-3; D gene: TRBD1; clone size: many; V gene: TRBV24-1; CDR3 protein: CATSDTAWRTGSTDTQYF; CDR3 DNA: TGTGCCACCAGTGATACCGCGTGGCGGACAGGGTCGACAGATACGCAGTATTTT
J gene: TRBJ1-1; D gene: .; clone size: .; V gene: TRBV12-3/TRBV12-4; CDR3 protein: CASQPGTRGGYTEAFF; CDR3 DNA: TGTGCCAGCCAGCCTGGGACCCGAGGGGGATACACTGAAGCTTTCTTT
J gene: TRBJ1-2; D gene: TRBD1; clone size: .; V gene: TRBV20-1; CDR3 protein: CSASPTGEGGYTF; CDR3 DNA: TGCAGTGCCTCACCGACAGGGGAGGGTGGCTACACCTTC
J gene: TRBJ1-2; D gene: .; clone size: many; V gene: TRBV10-3; CDR3 protein: CAISDKRHTSTLGYGYTF; CDR3 DNA: TGTGCCATCAGTGATAAACGGCACACCAGTACCCTAGGATATGGCTACACCTTC
J gene: TRBJ1-6; D gene: TRBD1; clone size: few; V gene: TRBV3-1; CDR3 protein: CASSQGWSDRGNSPLRF; CDR3 DNA: TGTGCCAGCAGCCAAGGTTGGTCGGACAGGGGGAATTCACCCCTCCGCTTT
J gene: TRBJ1-2; D gene: .; clone size: many; V gene: TRBV12-3/TRBV12-4; CDR3 protein: CASSLSGSHYGYTF; CDR3 DNA: TGTGCCAGCAGTTTAAGTGGGTCTCACTATGGCTACACCTTC
J gene: TRBJ1-1; D gene: TRBD1; clone size: many; V gene: TRBV15; CDR3 protein: CATSRDRDMNTEAFF; CDR3 DNA: TGTGCCACCAGCAGGGACAGGGATATGAACACTGAAGCTTTCTTT
J gene: TRBJ2-5; D gene: TRBD2; clone size: many; V gene: TRBV11-2; CDR3 protein: CASSRRLAGVQETQYF; CDR3 DNA: TGTGCCAGCAGCAGGAGACTAGCGGGAGTCCAAGAGACCCAGTACTTC
J gene: TRBJ2-5; D gene: .; clone size: many; V gene: TRBV7-9; CDR3 protein: CASSSTTDPKRSQETQYF; CDR3 DNA: TGTGCCAGCAGCTCAACAACCGACCCTAAACGATCTCAAGAGACCCAGTACTTC
J gene: TRBJ2-1; D gene: TRBD2; clone size: .; V gene: TRBV2; CDR3 protein: CASSEESPTSGRGNNEQFF; CDR3 DNA: TGTGCCAGCAGTGAAGAGAGCCCCACTAGCGGGAGAGGAAACAATGAGCAGTTCTTC
J gene: TRBJ2-7; D gene: .; clone size: few; V gene: TRBV5-6; CDR3 protein: CASSLEGGGYEQYF; CDR3 DNA: TGTGCCAGCAGCTTGGAGGGGGGAGGCTACGAGCAGTACTTC
J gene: TRBJ2-1; D gene: .; clone size: few; V gene: TRBV9; CDR3 protein: CASSVGFSNEQFF; CDR3 DNA: TGTGCCAGCAGCGTGGGTTTTAGCAATGAGCAGTTCTTC
J gene: TRBJ1-1; D gene: .; clone size: many; V gene: TRBV12-3/TRBV12-4; CDR3 protein: CASSVLGRNTEAFF; CDR3 DNA: TGTGCCAGCAGCGTCCTGGGGCGGAACACTGAAGCTTTCTTT
J gene: TRBJ1-2; D gene: .; clone size: many; V gene: TRBV30; CDR3 protein: CAWKRKLVSGYTF; CDR3 DNA: TGTGCCTGGAAGCGAAAATTGGTTAGTGGCTACACCTTC
J gene: TRBJ1-6; D gene: .; clone size: once; V gene: TRBV7-3; CDR3 protein: CASSLGLGESPLHF; CDR3 DNA: TGTGCCAGCAGCTTAGGTCTAGGGGAATCACCCCTCCACTTT
J gene: TRBJ1-4; D gene: .; clone size: few; V gene: TRBV20-1; CDR3 protein: CSAPPRAHNEKLFF; CDR3 DNA: TGCAGTGCTCCTCCGAGGGCACATAATGAAAAACTGTTTTTT
J gene: TRBJ2-2; D gene: .; clone size: .; V gene: TRBV3-1; CDR3 protein: CASSHSKRSSNTGELFF; CDR3 DNA: TGTGCCAGCAGCCACTCGAAGCGGAGCTCGAACACCGGGGAGCTGTTTTTT
J gene: TRBJ1-2; D gene: .; clone size: many; V gene: TRBV29-1; CDR3 protein: CSVRDIVSIPYGYTF; CDR3 DNA: TGCAGCGTCCGGGACATCGTTTCAATCCCCTATGGCTACACCTTC
J gene: TRBJ2-7; D gene: TRBD2; clone size: many; V gene: TRBV6-1; CDR3 protein: CASSPTSGSLEQYF; CDR3 DNA: TGTGCCAGCAGCCCGACTAGCGGGAGCCTCGAGCAGTACTTC
J gene: TRBJ1-2; D gene: .; clone size: many; V gene: TRBV27; CDR3 protein: CASKGDNYGYTF; CDR3 DNA: TGTGCCAGCAAGGGAGATAACTATGGCTACACCTTC
J gene: TRBJ2-1; D gene: .; clone size: .; V gene: TRBV19; CDR3 protein: CASSIDFGGGGSYNEQFF; CDR3 DNA: TGTGCCAGTAGTATAGATTTTGGCGGGGGCGGCTCCTACAATGAGCAGTTCTTC
J gene: TRBJ2-6; D gene: .; clone size: many; V gene: TRBV11-3; CDR3 protein: CASSLRHSGANVLTF; CDR3 DNA: TGTGCCAGCAGCTTAAGGCACTCTGGGGCCAACGTCCTGACTTTC
J gene: TRBJ2-1; D gene: .; clone size: .; V gene: TRBV7-9; CDR3 protein: CASSQLLTRIHEQFF; CDR3 DNA: TGTGCCAGCAGCCAGCTACTTACTAGAATCCATGAGCAGTTCTTC
J gene: TRBJ2-3; D gene: .; clone size: many; V gene: TRBV29-1; CDR3 protein: CSVDLWTDTQYF; CDR3 DNA: TGCAGCGTTGATCTGTGGACAGATACGCAGTATTTT
J gene: TRBJ2-2; D gene: .; clone size: .; V gene: TRBV5-1; CDR3 protein: CASSLLWQDRPGELFF; CDR3 DNA: TGCGCCAGCAGCTTGCTTTGGCAGGATCGACCCGGGGAGCTGTTTTTT
J gene: TRBJ2-1; D gene: TRBD2; clone size: many; V gene: TRBV12-3/TRBV12-4; CDR3 protein: CASSQGLAGDRNEQFF; CDR3 DNA: TGTGCCAGCAGCCAGGGACTAGCGGGAGATCGCAATGAGCAGTTCTTC
J gene: TRBJ1-5; D gene: .; clone size: once; V gene: TRBV30; CDR3 protein: CAWSVKAAQPQHF; CDR3 DNA: TGTGCCTGGAGTGTAAAGGCAGCTCAGCCCCAGCATTTT
J gene: TRBJ2-2; D gene: .; clone size: many; V gene: TRBV11-2; CDR3 protein: CASSARGVPFSTGELFF; CDR3 DNA: TGTGCCAGCAGCGCGCGGGGAGTCCCCTTCTCCACCGGGGAGCTGTTTTTT
J gene: TRBJ1-3; D gene: TRBD1; clone size: many; V gene: TRBV11-2; CDR3 protein: CASGYRGGLSGNTIYF; CDR3 DNA: TGTGCCAGCGGCTACAGGGGAGGTCTCTCTGGAAACACCATATATTTT
J gene: TRBJ2-3; D gene: TRBD2; clone size: few; V gene: TRBV5-1; CDR3 protein: CASSLVLAGLTDTQYF; CDR3 DNA: TGCGCCAGCAGCTTGGTACTAGCGGGACTCACAGATACGCAGTATTTT
J gene: TRBJ2-5; D gene: .; clone size: many; V gene: TRBV7-3; CDR3 protein: CASSLGRGETQYF; CDR3 DNA: TGTGCCAGCAGCTTAGGACGAGGGGAGACCCAGTACTTC
J gene: TRBJ2-1; D gene: .; clone size: many; V gene: TRBV12-3/TRBV12-4; CDR3 protein: CASNTQGKPDEQFF; CDR3 DNA: TGTGCCAGCAACACTCAGGGGAAGCCTGATGAGCAGTTCTTC
J gene: TRBJ2-6; D gene: .; clone size: many; V gene: TRBV2; CDR3 protein: CASKVTLSGANVLTF; CDR3 DNA: TGTGCCAGCAAGGTTACGCTCTCTGGGGCCAACGTCCTGACTTTC
J gene: TRBJ2-1; D gene: TRBD1; clone size: many; V gene: TRBV12-3/TRBV12-4; CDR3 protein: CASSNGQGQDEQFF; CDR3 DNA: TGTGCCAGCAGCAACGGACAGGGCCAGGATGAGCAGTTCTTC
J gene: TRBJ2-1; D gene: .; clone size: many; V gene: TRBV3-1; CDR3 protein: CASSGDIDNEQFF; CDR3 DNA: TGTGCCAGCAGCGGGGACATCGACAATGAGCAGTTCTTC
J gene: TRBJ2-2; D gene: TRBD2; clone size: many; V gene: TRBV2; CDR3 protein: CASSQSSGRAKNTGELFF; CDR3 DNA: TGTGCCAGCAGCCAATCTAGCGGGAGGGCTAAAAACACCGGGGAGCTGTTTTTT
J gene: TRBJ2-3; D gene: TRBD2; clone size: .; V gene: TRBV6-1; CDR3 protein: CASSDQFGLAGGTQYF; CDR3 DNA: TGTGCCAGCAGTGACCAATTCGGACTAGCGGGGGGTACGCAGTATTTT
J gene: TRBJ1-2; D gene: .; clone size: .; V gene: TRBV29-1; CDR3 protein: CSVANNYGYTF; CDR3 DNA: TGCAGCGTCGCGAATAACTATGGCTACACCTTC
J gene: TRBJ1-2; D gene: .; clone size: few; V gene: TRBV4-1; CDR3 protein: CASSYGHSYGYTF; CDR3 DNA: TGCGCCAGCAGCTACGGACACTCCTATGGCTACACCTTC